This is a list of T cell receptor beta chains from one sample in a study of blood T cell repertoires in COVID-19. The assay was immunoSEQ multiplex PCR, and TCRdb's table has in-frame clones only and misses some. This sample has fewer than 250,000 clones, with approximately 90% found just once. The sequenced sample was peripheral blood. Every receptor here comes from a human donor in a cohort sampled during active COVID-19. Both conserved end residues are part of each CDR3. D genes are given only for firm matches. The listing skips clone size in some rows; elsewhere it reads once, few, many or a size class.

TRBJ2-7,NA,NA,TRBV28,CASISQDSLNYEQYF,TGTGCCAGCATCTCTCAAGACAGTCTGAACTACGAGCAGTACTTC
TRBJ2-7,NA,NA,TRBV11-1,CASSVRRTYEQYF,TGTGCCAGCAGCGTTAGAAGAACCTACGAGCAGTACTTC
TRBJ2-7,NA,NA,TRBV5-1,CASSGGTDYYEQYF,TGCGCCAGCAGCGGCGGGACGGACTACTACGAGCAGTACTTC
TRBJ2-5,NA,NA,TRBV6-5,CASSWRKGETQYF,TGTGCCAGCAGTTGGAGGAAAGGGGAGACCCAGTACTTC
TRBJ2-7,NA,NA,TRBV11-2,CASSPIRAYEQYF,TGTGCCAGCAGCCCCATCCGGGCCTACGAGCAGTACTTC
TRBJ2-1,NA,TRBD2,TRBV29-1,CSSNGVAGAGNEQFF,TGCAGCTCAAACGGTGTAGCGGGGGCGGGGAATGAGCAGTTCTTC
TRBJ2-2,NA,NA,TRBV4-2,CASSQDWQGSTGELFF,TGTGCCAGCAGCCAAGATTGGCAGGGTAGCACCGGGGAGCTGTTTTTT
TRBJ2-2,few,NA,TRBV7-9,CASSFSLNTGELFF,TGTGCCAGCAGCTTTTCTTTAAACACCGGGGAGCTGTTTTTT
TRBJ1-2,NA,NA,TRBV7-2,CASSLVRQKQNYGYTF,TGTGCCAGCAGCTTAGTGAGGCAGAAGCAAAACTATGGCTACACCTTC
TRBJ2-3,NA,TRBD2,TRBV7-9,CASSIIAGKADTQYF,TGTGCCAGCAGCATTATAGCGGGGAAGGCAGATACGCAGTATTTT
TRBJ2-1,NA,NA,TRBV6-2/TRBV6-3,CASSYSPPRGIYNEQFF,TGTGCCAGCAGTTACAGCCCCCCACGGGGGATCTACAATGAGCAGTTCTTC
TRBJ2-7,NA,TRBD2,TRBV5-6,CASSLGLAGPSLEEQYF,TGTGCCAGCAGCTTGGGACTAGCGGGCCCTTCATTGGAAGAGCAGTACTTC
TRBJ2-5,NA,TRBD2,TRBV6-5,CASSNNRGGETQYF,TGTGCCAGCAGTAACAATCGGGGGGGAGAGACCCAGTACTTC
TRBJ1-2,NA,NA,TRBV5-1,CASSLDPGEDYGYTF,TGCGCCAGCAGCTTGGATCCCGGGGAAGACTATGGCTACACCTTC
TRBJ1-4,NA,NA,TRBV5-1,CASSFLGDSSEKLFF,TGCGCCAGCAGCTTTCTGGGGGACTCCTCCGAAAAACTGTTTTTT
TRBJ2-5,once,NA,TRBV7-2,CASSPGYPEETQYF,TGTGCCAGCAGCCCGGGGTATCCGGAAGAGACCCAGTACTTC
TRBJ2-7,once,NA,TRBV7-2,CASTLGITGLVEQYF,TGTGCCAGCACCCTGGGGATTACAGGGTTGGTCGAGCAGTACTTC
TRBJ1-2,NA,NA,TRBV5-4,CASSPGEGGISYGYTF,TGTGCCAGCAGCCCGGGGGAGGGAGGGATTAGTTATGGCTACACCTTC
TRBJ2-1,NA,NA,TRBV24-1,CATSDPGTKLGQFF,TGTGCCACCAGTGACCCCGGGACAAAGCTTGGGCAGTTCTTC
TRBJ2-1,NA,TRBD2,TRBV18,CASSPLAGENNEQFF,TGTGCCAGCTCACCTCTAGCGGGCGAAAACAATGAGCAGTTCTTC
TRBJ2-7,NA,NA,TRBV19,CASSPGGPYEQYF,TGTGCCAGTAGTCCCGGAGGGCCCTACGAGCAGTACTTC
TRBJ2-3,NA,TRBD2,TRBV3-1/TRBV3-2,CASSQEDGGLNTQYF,TGTGCCAGCAGCCAAGAGGACGGGGGGTTGAATACGCAGTATTTT
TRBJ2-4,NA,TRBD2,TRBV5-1,CASSYGGLAGRGIQYF,TGCGCCAGCAGCTATGGTGGGCTAGCGGGGAGGGGAATTCAGTACTTC
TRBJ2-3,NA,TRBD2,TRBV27,CASSLQLPGLAADTQYF,TGTGCCAGCAGCCTCCAACTCCCGGGACTAGCGGCAGATACGCAGTATTTT
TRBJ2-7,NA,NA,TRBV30,CAWSPTRTVEYF,TGTGCCTGGTCTCCTACCCGGACAGTTGAGTACTTC
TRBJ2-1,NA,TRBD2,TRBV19,CASSIVSSGRNNEQFF,TGTGCCAGTAGTATAGTGAGTAGCGGGAGAAACAATGAGCAGTTCTTC
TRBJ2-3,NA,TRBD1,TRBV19,CASRDRGQADTQYF,TGTGCCAGCCGGGACAGGGGACAGGCAGATACGCAGTATTTT
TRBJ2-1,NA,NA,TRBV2,CASSRQYNEQFF,TGTGCCAGCAGCCGACAGTACAATGAGCAGTTCTTC
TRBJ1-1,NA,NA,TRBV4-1,CASSQEGGRTDSWAFF,TGCGCCAGCAGCCAAGAAGGGGGACGGACAGACTCTTGGGCTTTCTTT
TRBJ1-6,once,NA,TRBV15,CATRQDVSYNSPLHF,TGTGCCACCCGACAGGATGTCTCCTATAATTCACCCCTCCACTTT
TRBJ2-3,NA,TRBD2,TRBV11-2,CASSRLAGVTDTQYF,TGTGCCAGCAGCAGACTAGCGGGAGTCACAGATACGCAGTATTTT
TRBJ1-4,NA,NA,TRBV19,CASKRLLGSNEKLFF,TGTGCCAGTAAGAGACTCCTGGGGAGTAATGAAAAACTGTTTTTT
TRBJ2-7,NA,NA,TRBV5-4,CASSGQGVSYEQYF,TGTGCCAGCAGCGGGCAGGGTGTCTCCTACGAGCAGTACTTC
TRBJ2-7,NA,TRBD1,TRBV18,CASSPGTGSLEQYF,TGTGCCAGCTCACCCGGGACAGGGTCCCTCGAGCAGTACTTC
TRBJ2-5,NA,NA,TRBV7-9,CASSLVLAGETQYF,TGTGCGAGCAGCTTGGTGTTAGCTGGTGAGACCCAGTACTTC
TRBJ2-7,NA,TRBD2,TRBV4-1,CASSQERASGATYEQYF,TGCGCCAGCAGCCAAGAGAGGGCTAGCGGGGCGACCTACGAGCAGTACTTC
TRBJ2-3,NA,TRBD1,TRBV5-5,CASSLLRVGGMVDTQYF,TGTGCCAGCAGCTTGTTAAGGGTAGGGGGCATGGTAGATACGCAGTATTTT
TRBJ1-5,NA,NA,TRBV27,CASTTGINQPQHF,TGTGCCAGCACGACAGGAATTAATCAGCCCCAGCATTTT
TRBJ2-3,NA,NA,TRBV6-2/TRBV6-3,CASSYSRRSSTDTQYF,TGTGCCAGCAGTTACAGTCGCAGATCTAGCACAGATACGCAGTATTTT
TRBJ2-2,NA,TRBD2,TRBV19,CASIYAGGYTGELFF,TGTGCCAGTATTTATGCGGGAGGCTACACCGGGGAGCTGTTTTTT
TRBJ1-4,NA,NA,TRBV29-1,CSVDLGGEKLFF,TGCAGCGTTGATCTCGGGGGTGAAAAACTGTTTTTT
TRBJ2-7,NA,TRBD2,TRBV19,CASSPGGEQYF,TGTGCCAGTAGTCCGGGGGGGGAGCAGTACTTC
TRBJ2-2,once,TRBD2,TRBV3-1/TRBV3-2,CASSQPSGGTTGELFF,TGTGCCAGCAGCCAGCCTTCGGGGGGAACCACCGGGGAGCTGTTTTTT
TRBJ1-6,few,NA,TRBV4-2,CASSLGSSYNSPLHF,TGTGCCAGCAGCCTTGGTAGCTCCTATAATTCACCCCTCCACTTT
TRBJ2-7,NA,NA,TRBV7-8,CASSSTDNRYEQYF,TGTGCCAGCAGCAGCACCGACAATCGCTACGAGCAGTACTTC